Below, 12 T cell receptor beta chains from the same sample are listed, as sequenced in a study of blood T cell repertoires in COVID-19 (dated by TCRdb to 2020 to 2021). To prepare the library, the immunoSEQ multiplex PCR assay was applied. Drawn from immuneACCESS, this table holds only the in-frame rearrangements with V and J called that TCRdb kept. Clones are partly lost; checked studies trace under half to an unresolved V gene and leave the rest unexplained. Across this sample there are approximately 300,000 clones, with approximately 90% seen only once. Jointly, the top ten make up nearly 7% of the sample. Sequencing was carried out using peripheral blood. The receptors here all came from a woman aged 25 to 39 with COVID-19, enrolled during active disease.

CDR3 sequence: CASSCHADREETQYF. CDR3 nucleotide sequence: TGTGCCAGCAGCTGTCACGCCGACAGGGAAGAGACCCAGTACTTC. V is TRBV3-1 (or the pseudogene TRBV3-2) and J is TRBJ2-5; TRBD1 matches 7 bases. The germline V gene encodes CDR1 LGHDT and CDR2 YNNKEL (reference sequence). The CDR3 runs to 15 residues. J was trimmed by 3 bases and V by 5 bases; bases with no gene match: 9.

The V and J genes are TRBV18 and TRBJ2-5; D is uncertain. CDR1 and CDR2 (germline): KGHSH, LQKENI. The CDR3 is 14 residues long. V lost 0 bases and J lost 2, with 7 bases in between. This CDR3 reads CASSPPAAQETQYF. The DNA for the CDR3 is TGTGCCAGCTCACCACCGGCGGCTCAAGAGACCCAGTACTTC.

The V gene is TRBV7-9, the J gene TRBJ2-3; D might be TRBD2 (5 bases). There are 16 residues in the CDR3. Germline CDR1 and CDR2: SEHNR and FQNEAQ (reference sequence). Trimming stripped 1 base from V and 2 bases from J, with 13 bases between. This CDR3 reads CASSLGRAFDTDTQYF. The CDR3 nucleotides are TGTGCCAGCAGCTTAGGGCGGGCATTTGACACAGATACGCAGTATTTT.

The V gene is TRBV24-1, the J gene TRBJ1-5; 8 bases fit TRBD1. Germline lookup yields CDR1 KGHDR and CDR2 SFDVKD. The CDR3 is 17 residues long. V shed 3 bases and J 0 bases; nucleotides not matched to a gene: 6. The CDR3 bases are TGTGCCACCAGTGATGCCGGGACAGGTTATAGCAATCAGCCCCAGCATTTT. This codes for CATSDAGTGYSNQPQHF.

The CDR3 bases are TGTGCCAGCAGATTCGGACAGGGGGCGAGCAAAAACATTCAGTACTTC. It codes for CASRFGQGASKNIQYF. V is TRBV11-2 and J is TRBJ2-4; 11 positions agree with TRBD1. Trimming removed 6 bases from V and 3 bases from J; junction bases left unmatched: 7. The CDR3 length is 16 residues. The germline V gene has CDR1 SGHAT and CDR2 FQNNGV.

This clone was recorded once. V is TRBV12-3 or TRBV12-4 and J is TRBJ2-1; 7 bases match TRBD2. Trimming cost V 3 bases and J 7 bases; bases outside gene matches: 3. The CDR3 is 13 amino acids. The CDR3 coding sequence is TGTGCCAGCAGTTTCGGGACTAAAAATGAGCAGTTCTTC. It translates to CASSFGTKNEQFF.

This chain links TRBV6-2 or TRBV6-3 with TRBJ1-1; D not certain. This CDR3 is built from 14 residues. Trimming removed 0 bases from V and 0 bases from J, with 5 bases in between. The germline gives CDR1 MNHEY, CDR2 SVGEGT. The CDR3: CASSYSRVNTEAFF. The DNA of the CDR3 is TGTGCCAGCAGTTACTCACGGGTGAACACTGAAGCTTTCTTT.

The CDR3 DNA reads as TGTGCCTCCTCACGGGGGGGGGCTAGCAATCAGCCCCAGCATTTT. It encodes CASSRGGASNQPQHF. This chain joins TRBV25-1 and TRBJ1-5, with D maybe TRBD1 (6 bases). Between the trimmed V and J ends, which lost 11 bases and 0 bases, there was a span of 17 bases. The V gene's germline CDR1 is MGHDK and CDR2 SYGVNS. This CDR3 is built from 15 residues.

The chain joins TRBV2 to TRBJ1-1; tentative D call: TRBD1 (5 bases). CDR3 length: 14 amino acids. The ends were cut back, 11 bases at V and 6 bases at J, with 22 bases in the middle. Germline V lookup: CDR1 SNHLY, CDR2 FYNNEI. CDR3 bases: TGTGCCCAAAAACCACGGGGGGGAGGGCCTGAAGCTTTCTTT. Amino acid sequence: CAQKPRGGGPEAFF. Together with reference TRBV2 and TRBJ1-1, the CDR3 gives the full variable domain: EPEVTQTPSHQVTQMGQEVILRCVPISNHLYFYWYRQILGQKVEFLVSFYNNEISEKSEIFDDQFSVERPDGSNFTLKIRSTKLEDSAMYFCAQKPRGGGPEAFFGQGTRLTVV.

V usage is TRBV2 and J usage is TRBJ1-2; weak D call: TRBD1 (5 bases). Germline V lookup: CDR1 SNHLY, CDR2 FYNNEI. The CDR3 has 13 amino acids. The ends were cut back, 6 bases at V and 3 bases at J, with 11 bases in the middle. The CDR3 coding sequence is TGTGCCAGCAGGCCCGGGACTGACTATGGCTACACCTTC. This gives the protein CASRPGTDYGYTF. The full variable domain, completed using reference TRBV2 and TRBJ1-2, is EPEVTQTPSHQVTQMGQEVILRCVPISNHLYFYWYRQILGQKVEFLVSFYNNEISEKSEIFDDQFSVERPDGSNFTLKIRSTKLEDSAMYFCASRPGTDYGYTFGSGTRLTVV.

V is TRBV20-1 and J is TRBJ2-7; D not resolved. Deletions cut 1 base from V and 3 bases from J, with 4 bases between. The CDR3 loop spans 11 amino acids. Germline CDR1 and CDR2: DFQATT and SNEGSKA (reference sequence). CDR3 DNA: TGCAGTGCTAGAGGACACTACGAGCAGTACTTC. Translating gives CSARGHYEQYF.

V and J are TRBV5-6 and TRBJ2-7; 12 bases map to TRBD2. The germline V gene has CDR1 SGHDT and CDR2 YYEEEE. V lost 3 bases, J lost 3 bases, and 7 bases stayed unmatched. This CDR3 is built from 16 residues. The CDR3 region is CASSSILAGGDYEQYF. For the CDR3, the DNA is TGTGCCAGCAGCTCAATACTAGCGGGAGGTGACTACGAGCAGTACTTC.